The 13 T cell receptor beta chains listed next were all sequenced from one sample in a study of T cells after yellow fever vaccination. Via MiXCR, TCRdb re-called the 5' RACE reads, giving one row per CDR3 protein. The sample lists about 260,000 distinct CDR3 sequences, 10% to 15% seen once, with approximately 0.49% in the top ten. This material consisted of CD4+ T cells sorted from PBMCs, taken 45 days after the yellow fever booster vaccination. The receptors were gathered from a man aged 25 to 40 who received the YFV17D yellow fever vaccine.

This clonotype was recorded a few times. The chain is built from TRBV7-2 and TRBJ1-2; D possibly corresponds to TRBD1 (5 bases). V lost 4 bases to trimming and J lost 8 bases, with 26 bases between them. This CDR3 has 17 residues. The germline V gene encodes CDR1 SGHTA and CDR2 FQGNSA. The CDR3 sequence is CASSSYGGGSLLHGYTF. The DNA for the CDR3 is TGTGCCAGCAGCTCCTATGGGGGAGGGAGCCTCTTACACGGCTACACCTTC. The full variable domain, with the rest looked up from reference TRBV7-2 and TRBJ1-2, is GAGVSQSPSNKVTEKGKDVELRCDPISGHTALYWYRQSLGQGLEFLIYFQGNSAPDKSGLPSDRFSAERTGGSVSTLTIQRTQQEDSAVYLCASSSYGGGSLLHGYTFGSGTRLTVV.

This clonotype turned up a few times. V and J are TRBV6-2 or TRBV6-3 and TRBJ2-2, with 7 positions matching TRBD2. The CDR3 extends over 13 amino acids. V dropped 8 bases and J dropped 2; count of bases not matched to a gene: 2. Per the germline V gene, CDR1 is MNHEY and CDR2 is SVGEGT. CDR3 DNA sequence: TGTGCCAGCCGGGACTACAACACCGGGGAGCTGTTTTTT. Encoded protein: CASRDYNTGELFF.

This clonotype has only a few counts. The V and J genes are TRBV3-1 and TRBJ1-1, with D possibly being TRBD1 (6 bases). Deletions cut 3 bases from V and 5 bases from J, with 10 bases between. CDR3 length: 13 amino acids. Germline values: CDR1 LGHDT, CDR2 YNNKEL (reference sequence). The CDR3 sequence: CASSQNRDTEAFF. In DNA, the CDR3 is TGTGCCAGCAGCCAGAACAGGGATACTGAAGCTTTCTTT.

This clonotype appeared a few times. The CDR3 sequence is CASSYTDITDTQYF. The CDR3 region has the DNA TGTGCCAGCAGTTATACGGACATTACAGATACGCAGTATTTT. The V call is TRBV2, the J call TRBJ2-3; perhaps TRBD1 as D (5 bases). V was clipped by 5 bases and J by 3 bases, with 12 bases between them. CDR3 size: 14 residues. Germline V gives CDR1 SNHLY, CDR2 FYNNEI. Looking up the rest from reference TRBV2 and TRBJ2-3 gives the full variable domain: EPEVTQTPSHQVTQMGQEVILRCVPISNHLYFYWYRQILGQKVEFLVSFYNNEISEKSEIFDDQFSVERPDGSNFTLKIRSTKLEDSAMYFCASSYTDITDTQYFGPGTRLTVL.

The chain couples TRBV15 to TRBJ2-1, with 9 bases identical to TRBD2. V trimming: 0 bases; J trimming: 9 bases; junction bases outside the gene matches: 6. CDR1 LNHNV and CDR2 YYDKDF come from the germline V gene (reference sequence). The length of the CDR3 is 15 residues. Here the CDR3 reads CATSRDGGRAVEQFF. The DNA of the CDR3 is TGTGCCACCAGCAGAGACGGCGGGAGGGCAGTTGAGCAGTTCTTC.

This clonotype was seen a handful of times. V usage is TRBV20-1 and J usage is TRBJ2-7; D is perhaps TRBD2 (5 bases). Germline V CDR1 and CDR2: DFQATT, SNEGSKA (reference sequence). CDR3 length equals 11 residues. V was clipped by 6 bases and J by 3 bases, with 9 bases between them. The CDR3 loop reads CSAGERYEQYF. CDR3 nucleotide sequence: TGCAGTGCCGGGGAGCGCTACGAGCAGTACTTC.

V and J are TRBV7-2 and TRBJ1-5; 10 bases align to TRBD1. The germline gives CDR1 SGHTA, CDR2 FQGNSA. The CDR3 contains 14 residues. Trimming at V came to 3 bases and at J to 7 bases, leaving 3 bases not matched to a gene. The chain's CDR3 is CASSFGTGVQPQHF. The CDR3 DNA sequence: TGTGCCAGCAGCTTCGGGACAGGGGTCCAGCCCCAGCATTTT.

This clonotype was detected only a few times. This rearrangement joins TRBV28 to TRBJ2-2, with unresolved D. V was shortened by 7 bases and J by 0 bases, with 3 bases between the two germline ends. Per the germline V gene, CDR1 is MDHEN and CDR2 is SYDVKM. This CDR3 region has 12 residues. The CDR3 here is CASNTNTGELFF. The CDR3 DNA reads TGTGCCAGCAATACGAACACCGGGGAGCTGTTTTTT.

This chain uses TRBV19 with TRBJ2-5; a possible D gene is TRBD1 (6 bases). There are 13 residues in the CDR3. Per germline, CDR1 LNHDA and CDR2 SQIVND (reference sequence). V lost 6 bases to trimming and J lost 7 bases, with 15 bases between them. The CDR3 sequence is CASREQGPGTQYF. Here the CDR3 DNA reads TGTGCCAGTAGGGAACAGGGTCCAGGGACCCAGTACTTC. The full variable domain, in which reference TRBV19 and TRBJ2-5 provide the parts outside the CDR3, is DGGITQSPKYLFRKEGQNVTLSCEQNLNHDAMYWYRQDPGQGLRLIYYSQIVNDFQKGDIAEGYSVSREKKESFPLTVTSAQKNPTAFYLCASREQGPGTQYFGPGTRLLVL.

This chain joins TRBV19 and TRBJ2-3; the match to TRBD1 covers 9 bases. CDR1 LNHDA and CDR2 SQIVND come from the germline V gene (reference sequence). The junction had 5 bases not matched to a gene; V was cut back by 4 bases and J by 3 bases. The CDR3 consists of 15 residues. The CDR3 coding sequence is TGTGCCAGTAGTACCGAGGACAGGGGAACAGATACGCAGTATTTT. Protein sequence: CASSTEDRGTDTQYF. The full variable domain, with the rest looked up from reference TRBV19 and TRBJ2-3, is DGGITQSPKYLFRKEGQNVTLSCEQNLNHDAMYWYRQDPGQGLRLIYYSQIVNDFQKGDIAEGYSVSREKKESFPLTVTSAQKNPTAFYLCASSTEDRGTDTQYFGPGTRLTVL.

This clonotype was found many times. This chain connects TRBV7-2 to TRBJ2-7; D may be TRBD1 or TRBD2 (5 bases each). Deletions cut 5 bases from V and 3 bases from J, with 14 bases between. The length of the CDR3 is 14 residues. Germline CDR1 and CDR2: SGHTA and FQGNSA. The CDR3 loop is CASSPGTGDYEQYF. CDR3 nucleotide sequence: TGTGCCAGCAGCCCCGGGACGGGTGACTACGAGCAGTACTTC.

This sequence joins TRBV9 and TRBJ2-3; tentative D call: TRBD2 (6 bases). Trimming cost V 2 bases and J 4 bases, with 17 bases left between them. CDR1 SGDLS and CDR2 YYNGEE come from the germline V gene. The CDR3 runs to 16 residues. The CDR3: CASSVSGTLRADTQYF. Here the CDR3 DNA reads TGTGCCAGCAGCGTCTCCGGGACTCTTCGAGCAGATACGCAGTATTTT. Drawing the rest from reference TRBV9 and TRBJ2-3, the complete variable domain is DSGVTQTPKHLITATGQRVTLRCSPRSGDLSVYWYQQSLDQGLQFLIQYYNGEERAKGNILERFSAQQFPDLHSELNLSSLELGDSALYFCASSVSGTLRADTQYFGPGTRLTVL.

This clonotype has just a few counts. The chain has TRBV12-3 or TRBV12-4 and TRBJ1-6; D is ambiguous. This CDR3 comprises 13 residues. V dropped 5 bases and J dropped 13 bases, with 15 bases sitting between them. The CDR3: CASSTRNVAPLHF. The CDR3 region has the DNA TGTGCCAGCAGTACCCGTAATGTCGCTCCCCTCCACTTT.